The next 13 T cell receptor beta chains were all read from a single sample in a study of T cell responses to AZD1222 COVID-19 vaccine (dated by TCRdb to the early 2020s). What the time point label conveys for this sample: about 28 days (+/-7) after the second vaccine dose. Per the publication, the treatment or condition label means: meningococcal conjugate vaccine given as trial control. The library was prepared using the immunoSEQ multiplex PCR assay. TCRdb mirrors the immuneACCESS table, restricted to in-frame sequences. Some clones are absent from its copies; in checked studies, under half trace to an unresolved V gene, and the reason for the others is unknown. This sample gives about 130,000 clones in total; approximately 85% of them show up just once. More than 7.5% of the sample is taken by the ten largest. This specimen consisted of peripheral blood, obtained 28 days after the second dose of the MenACWY control vaccine. All receptors derive from an adult who received the MenACWY meningococcal vaccine as a control.

This chain uses TRBV30 with TRBJ2-6; no firm D call. Per germline, CDR1 GTSNPN and CDR2 SVGIG (reference sequence). V was pared by 4 bases and J by 0 bases, with 4 bases between. CDR3 size: 13 residues. As DNA, the CDR3 is TGTGCCTGGATTCCCTCTGGGGCCAACGTCCTGACTTTC. Translated: CAWIPSGANVLTF.

The V and J genes are TRBV6-6 and TRBJ1-5; weak D call: TRBD1 (5 bases). Germline lookup yields CDR1 MNHNY and CDR2 SVGAGI (reference sequence). This CDR3 is built from 16 residues. Trimming removed 6 bases at V and 2 bases at J, with 17 bases between. The CDR3 sequence is CASSLRGTRGNQPQHF. CDR3 sequence (DNA): TGTGCCAGCAGCCTACGGGGGACCCGGGGCAATCAGCCCCAGCATTTT.

The J gene is TRBJ2-6, the V gene TRBV2, with D hard to call. The V end was cut by 6 bases, the J end by 0 bases, with 9 bases between. Germline V CDR1 and CDR2: SNHLY, FYNNEI. The CDR3 sequence is 15 residues long. The CDR3 bases are TGTGCCAGCAGAGATTACAGCTCTGGGGCCAACGTCCTGACTTTC. This encodes CASRDYSSGANVLTF.

V usage is TRBV27 and J usage is TRBJ2-2; 13 bases match TRBD2. V trimming: 5 bases; J trimming: 5 bases; junction bases outside the gene matches: 11. Germline V gene sequence: CDR1 MNHEY, CDR2 SMNVEV (reference sequence). The CDR3 has 18 amino acids. As DNA, the CDR3 is TGTGCCAGCAGTGCCGGGACTAGCGGGGCGGCGGGGACCGGGGAGCTGTTTTTT. As protein: CASSAGTSGAAGTGELFF.

About this clone: The sample contains more than one DNA sequence encoding this CDR3. This chain connects TRBV28 to TRBJ2-2; tentatively, D is TRBD2 (5 bases). The CDR3 covers 14 residues. Germline CDR1 reads MDHEN; CDR2 reads SYDVKM. Deletions cut 8 bases from V and 2 bases from J, with 12 bases between. The CDR3 nucleotides read TGTGCCAGCGGGAGACTGGCTAACACCGGGGAGCTGTTTTTT. Residues: CASGRLANTGELFF.

This chain links TRBV6-2 or TRBV6-3 with TRBJ2-7; D is perhaps TRBD1 (5 bases). Germline CDR1 is MNHEY and CDR2 is SVGEGT. Between the trimmed V and J ends, which lost 6 bases and 3 bases, there was a span of 18 bases. This CDR3 has 15 amino acids. The CDR3 DNA sequence: TGTGCCAGCAGCCCCATACCAGGGTCCCACTACGAGCAGTACTTC. This translates into CASSPIPGSHYEQYF.

The V and J genes are TRBV4-3 and TRBJ1-2; 7 nucleotides align to TRBD1. Looked up from germline, CDR1 is LGHNA and CDR2 is YSLEER. The junction had 8 bases not matched to a gene; V was cut back by 0 bases and J by 4 bases. CDR3 length equals 16 residues. The CDR3 reads CASSQDPGTAGYGYTF. CDR3 in DNA: TGCGCCAGCAGCCAAGATCCCGGGACAGCGGGCTATGGCTACACCTTC.

The chain is built from TRBV19 and TRBJ2-3; 8 bases match TRBD1. J gave up 2 bases and V 6 bases, and 13 bases lay outside the gene matches. The CDR3 consists of 17 residues. Germline V gives CDR1 LNHDA, CDR2 SQIVND (reference sequence). The CDR3 protein is CASSVRVGQVATDTQYF. The CDR3 bases are TGTGCCAGTAGCGTCCGAGTGGGACAGGTGGCCACAGATACGCAGTATTTT.

A few counts support this clone. The DNA of the CDR3 is TGTGCCAGCAGCAGGATGGAAGGAGATAATTCACCCCTCCACTTT. This translates into CASSRMEGDNSPLHF. The chain links TRBV9 to TRBJ1-6, with D uncertain. The V end was cut by 4 bases, the J end by 5 bases, with 13 bases between. This CDR3 is 15 amino acids long. Germline V gene sequence: CDR1 SGDLS, CDR2 YYNGEE.

This clone appeared once. This chain connects TRBV3-1 (or the pseudogene TRBV3-2) to TRBJ2-1, with D possibly being TRBD1 or TRBD2 (5 bases each). CDR3 size: 13 residues. The germline V gene has CDR1 LGHDT and CDR2 YNNKEL (reference sequence). Trimming cost V 6 bases and J 6 bases, with 12 bases left between them. The DNA for the CDR3 is TGTGCCAGCAGTCGGGACGCCCGCAATGAGCAGTTCTTC. It yields the protein CASSRDARNEQFF.

The chain uses TRBV19 and TRBJ2-7, with D possibly TRBD1 on 5 matching bases. The V gene's germline CDR1 is LNHDA and CDR2 SQIVND (reference sequence). V gave up 7 bases and J gave up 0 bases, with 13 bases separating them. CDR3 length equals 14 residues. CDR3 nucleotides: TGTGCCAGTATCGACAGTTATCGCTCCTACGAGCAGTACGTC. Encoded protein: CASIDSYRSYEQYV.

The genes are TRBV7-3 and TRBJ2-3; D is undetermined. The CDR3 has 14 amino acids. Per germline, CDR1 SGHTA and CDR2 FQGTGA. V was trimmed by 0 bases and J by 1 base, leaving 5 bases between them. The CDR3 DNA sequence: TGTGCCAGCAGCTTAACCGCGCGCACAGATACGCAGTATTTT. Its translation: CASSLTARTDTQYF.

The chain has TRBV9 and TRBJ2-5; weak D call: TRBD1 (5 bases). Germline loops: CDR1 SGDLS, CDR2 YYNGEE. The CDR3 has 14 amino acids. V lost 0 bases to trimming and J lost 7 bases, with 13 bases between them. CDR3 sequence: CASSVGGQAGTQYF. DNA of the CDR3: TGTGCCAGCAGCGTAGGAGGACAAGCAGGGACCCAGTACTTC.